Listed below are T cell receptor beta chains from one sample, sequenced in a study of CD8+ T cells in alopecia areata. Libraries were prepared by immunoSEQ multiplex PCR; TCRdb keeps only in-frame clonotypes and omits some of them. The sample shows 120,000 or so clones, around 58% of them seen only once. The material was CD8+ T cells sorted from blood, obtained at week 4, from a patient treated with tofacitinib. These receptors originate from a human donor with alopecia areata. The CDR3 runs from the conserved cysteine through the conserved F or W. Each record gives: V gene, CDR3 length, clone size, J gene, D gene, CDR3 protein, CDR3 DNA. D genes are given only for firm matches. Only part of the rows carry a size: once, few, many, or a class if the clone is expanded.

V gene: TRBV14
CDR3 length: 14
clone size: -
J gene: TRBJ1-1
D gene: TRBD1
CDR3 protein: CASSFRDRETEAFF
CDR3 DNA: TGTGCCAGCAGCTTCCGGGACAGGGAAACTGAAGCTTTCTTT

V gene: TRBV30
CDR3 length: 14
clone size: few
J gene: TRBJ2-7
D gene: TRBD1
CDR3 protein: CAWKSPGTAYEQYF
CDR3 DNA: TGTGCCTGGAAATCCCCAGGGACAGCCTACGAGCAGTACTTC

V gene: TRBV30
CDR3 length: 12
clone size: -
J gene: TRBJ2-2
D gene: TRBD2
CDR3 protein: CAWTSGTGELFF
CDR3 DNA: TGTGCCTGGACTAGCGGAACCGGGGAGCTGTTTTTT

V gene: TRBV14
CDR3 length: 16
clone size: few
J gene: TRBJ2-1
D gene: -
CDR3 protein: CASSQGYSPIYNEQFF
CDR3 DNA: TGTGCCAGCAGCCAAGGTTACAGCCCGATATACAATGAGCAGTTCTTC

V gene: TRBV7-2
CDR3 length: 15
clone size: -
J gene: TRBJ1-3
D gene: -
CDR3 protein: CASSSAWDSGNTIYF
CDR3 DNA: TGTGCCAGCAGCTCCGCCTGGGACTCTGGAAACACCATATATTTT

V gene: TRBV4-1
CDR3 length: 14
clone size: -
J gene: TRBJ2-7
D gene: -
CDR3 protein: CASSQGWESYEQYF
CDR3 DNA: TGCGCCAGCAGCCAGGGTTGGGAGTCCTACGAGCAGTACTTC

V gene: TRBV10-3
CDR3 length: 15
clone size: -
J gene: TRBJ2-5
D gene: -
CDR3 protein: CAISDTGEPQETQYF
CDR3 DNA: TGTGCCATCAGTGATACGGGGGAACCCCAAGAGACCCAGTACTTC

V gene: TRBV13
CDR3 length: 16
clone size: -
J gene: TRBJ2-3
D gene: -
CDR3 protein: CASSSSGTTSTDTQYF
CDR3 DNA: TGTGCCAGCAGCTCTTCCGGGACAACTAGCACAGATACGCAGTATTTT

V gene: TRBV6-5
CDR3 length: 14
clone size: -
J gene: TRBJ2-7
D gene: -
CDR3 protein: CASSYSWGDNEQYF
CDR3 DNA: TGTGCCAGCAGTTACTCGTGGGGGGACAACGAGCAGTACTTC

V gene: TRBV27
CDR3 length: 17
clone size: -
J gene: TRBJ2-3
D gene: -
CDR3 protein: CASTRLGDASSTDTQYF
CDR3 DNA: TGTGCCAGCACACGTCTCGGAGACGCCTCAAGCACAGATACGCAGTATTTT

V gene: TRBV7-9
CDR3 length: 14
clone size: -
J gene: TRBJ2-7
D gene: TRBD1
CDR3 protein: CASSFRDRPYEQYF
CDR3 DNA: TGTGCCAGCAGCTTTCGGGACAGACCCTACGAGCAGTACTTC

V gene: TRBV7-7
CDR3 length: 16
clone size: -
J gene: TRBJ2-5
D gene: -
CDR3 protein: CASSLGLPTAEETQYF
CDR3 DNA: TGTGCTAGCAGCTTAGGTCTCCCGACGGCGGAAGAGACCCAGTACTTC

V gene: TRBV6-5
CDR3 length: 13
clone size: few
J gene: TRBJ2-2
D gene: -
CDR3 protein: CASRRLINGELFF
CDR3 DNA: TGTGCCAGCAGGCGTCTTATCAACGGGGAGCTGTTTTTT

V gene: TRBV30
CDR3 length: 12
clone size: once
J gene: TRBJ2-2
D gene: -
CDR3 protein: CAWSDQRAQLFF
CDR3 DNA: TGTGCCTGGAGTGATCAAAGGGCACAGCTGTTTTTT

V gene: TRBV29-1
CDR3 length: 13
clone size: -
J gene: TRBJ1-5
D gene: -
CDR3 protein: CSVEGQGDQPQHF
CDR3 DNA: TGCAGCGTTGAAGGTCAGGGTGATCAGCCCCAGCATTTT

V gene: TRBV11-2
CDR3 length: 12
clone size: -
J gene: TRBJ1-5
D gene: -
CDR3 protein: CASSMSNQPQHF
CDR3 DNA: TGTGCCAGCAGCATGAGCAATCAGCCCCAGCATTTT

V gene: TRBV5-1
CDR3 length: 14
clone size: medium-sized
J gene: TRBJ2-7
D gene: -
CDR3 protein: CASSLVGGDYEQYF
CDR3 DNA: TGCGCCAGCAGCTTGGTTGGCGGGGATTACGAGCAGTACTTC

V gene: TRBV4-1
CDR3 length: 15
clone size: -
J gene: TRBJ1-2
D gene: -
CDR3 protein: CASSQVGRTNYGYTF
CDR3 DNA: TGCGCCAGCAGCCAAGTGGGCAGGACTAACTATGGCTACACCTTC

V gene: TRBV27
CDR3 length: 12
clone size: -
J gene: TRBJ2-3
D gene: -
CDR3 protein: CASSSRTDTQYF
CDR3 DNA: TGTGCCAGCAGTTCTAGAACAGATACGCAGTATTTT

V gene: TRBV30
CDR3 length: 16
clone size: once
J gene: TRBJ1-5
D gene: TRBD1
CDR3 protein: CAYMEAGGYSNQPQHF
CDR3 DNA: TGTGCCTACATGGAAGCAGGGGGCTATAGCAATCAGCCCCAGCATTTT

V gene: TRBV27
CDR3 length: 15
clone size: once
J gene: TRBJ2-3
D gene: -
CDR3 protein: CASSLSSPSTDTQYF
CDR3 DNA: TGTGCCAGCAGCCTTAGCAGTCCTAGCACAGATACGCAGTATTTT

V gene: TRBV29-1
CDR3 length: 11
clone size: -
J gene: TRBJ1-2
D gene: -
CDR3 protein: CSVEETYGYTF
CDR3 DNA: TGCAGCGTTGAGGAAACCTATGGCTACACCTTC

V gene: TRBV10-3
CDR3 length: 14
clone size: -
J gene: TRBJ2-7
D gene: -
CDR3 protein: CATNQGSDSYEQYF
CDR3 DNA: TGTGCCACCAACCAAGGATCTGATTCCTACGAGCAGTACTTC

V gene: TRBV7-9
CDR3 length: 18
clone size: -
J gene: TRBJ2-3
D gene: TRBD2
CDR3 protein: CASSSGTSVGGTTDTQYF
CDR3 DNA: TGTGCCAGCAGTTCCGGGACTAGCGTCGGGGGAACCACAGATACGCAGTATTTT

V gene: TRBV5-4
CDR3 length: 14
clone size: -
J gene: TRBJ2-7
D gene: -
CDR3 protein: CASSLDRVVYEQYF
CDR3 DNA: TGTGCCAGCAGCTTGGACAGGGTGGTCTACGAGCAGTACTTC

V gene: TRBV5-4
CDR3 length: 11
clone size: -
J gene: TRBJ2-7
D gene: -
CDR3 protein: CASSLGTEQYF
CDR3 DNA: TGTGCCAGCAGCTTGGGGACCGAGCAGTACTTC

V gene: TRBV27
CDR3 length: 16
clone size: -
J gene: TRBJ2-3
D gene: TRBD2
CDR3 protein: CASSSPGTSGTDTQYF
CDR3 DNA: TGTGCCAGCAGTTCTCCCGGGACTAGCGGCACAGATACGCAGTATTTT

V gene: TRBV6-6
CDR3 length: 13
clone size: -
J gene: TRBJ2-7
D gene: TRBD1
CDR3 protein: CASGQGHSYEQYF
CDR3 DNA: TGTGCCAGCGGACAGGGCCACTCCTACGAGCAGTACTTC

V gene: TRBV23-1
CDR3 length: 14
clone size: few
J gene: TRBJ1-2
D gene: -
CDR3 protein: CASSQSCLDYGYTF
CDR3 DNA: TGCGCCAGCAGTCAATCGTGCCTTGACTATGGCTACACCTTC

V gene: TRBV4-3
CDR3 length: 18
clone size: -
J gene: TRBJ1-1
D gene: -
CDR3 protein: CASSQDWTPLNPNTEAFF
CDR3 DNA: TGCGCCAGCAGCCAAGATTGGACTCCCCTAAACCCTAACACTGAAGCTTTCTTT

V gene: TRBV29-1
CDR3 length: 14
clone size: -
J gene: TRBJ2-2
D gene: -
CDR3 protein: CSGAGQFPTGELFF
CDR3 DNA: TGCAGCGGAGCGGGACAGTTTCCGACCGGGGAGCTGTTTTTT

V gene: TRBV29-1
CDR3 length: 15
clone size: -
J gene: TRBJ2-7
D gene: TRBD1
CDR3 protein: CSAGGQVHKSYEQYF
CDR3 DNA: TGCAGCGCCGGAGGACAGGTTCATAAATCCTACGAGCAGTACTTC

V gene: TRBV15
CDR3 length: 16
clone size: -
J gene: TRBJ1-3
D gene: -
CDR3 protein: CATSREDNPSGNTIYF
CDR3 DNA: TGTGCCACCAGCAGAGAGGACAATCCCTCTGGAAACACCATATATTTT

V gene: TRBV29-1
CDR3 length: 14
clone size: -
J gene: TRBJ2-2
D gene: TRBD1
CDR3 protein: CSAYGTGDTGELFF
CDR3 DNA: TGCAGCGCATACGGGACAGGTGACACCGGGGAGCTGTTTTTT

V gene: TRBV5-1
CDR3 length: 13
clone size: -
J gene: TRBJ2-3
D gene: -
CDR3 protein: CASSVGLRDTQYF
CDR3 DNA: TGCGCCAGCAGCGTAGGACTACGAGATACGCAGTATTTT

V gene: TRBV10-3
CDR3 length: 13
clone size: -
J gene: TRBJ2-7
D gene: -
CDR3 protein: CAISQDSTYEQYF
CDR3 DNA: TGTGCCATCAGCCAGGACAGCACCTACGAGCAGTACTTC

V gene: TRBV7-9
CDR3 length: 15
clone size: -
J gene: TRBJ1-2
D gene: TRBD1
CDR3 protein: CASSPRQGANYGYTF
CDR3 DNA: TGTGCCAGCAGCCCCCGACAGGGGGCAAACTATGGCTACACCTTC

V gene: TRBV30
CDR3 length: 14
clone size: -
J gene: TRBJ2-5
D gene: -
CDR3 protein: CAWSVSGVGETQYF
CDR3 DNA: TGTGCCTGGAGTGTATCTGGGGTCGGGGAGACCCAGTACTTC

V gene: TRBV29-1
CDR3 length: 13
clone size: -
J gene: TRBJ2-2
D gene: TRBD2
CDR3 protein: CSGLAEDTGELFF
CDR3 DNA: TGCAGCGGACTAGCAGAAGACACCGGGGAGCTGTTTTTT

V gene: TRBV27
CDR3 length: 12
clone size: few
J gene: TRBJ2-7
D gene: TRBD2
CDR3 protein: CASSGGTYEQYF
CDR3 DNA: TGTGCCTCCAGCGGGGGGACCTACGAGCAGTACTTC

V gene: TRBV14
CDR3 length: 12
clone size: -
J gene: TRBJ2-3
D gene: -
CDR3 protein: CASSHSSYTQYF
CDR3 DNA: TGTGCCAGCAGCCATTCCTCTTATACGCAGTATTTT

V gene: TRBV27
CDR3 length: 14
clone size: -
J gene: TRBJ1-5
D gene: -
CDR3 protein: CASSLAAVNQPQHF
CDR3 DNA: TGTGCCAGCAGTTTGGCGGCGGTCAATCAGCCCCAGCATTTT

V gene: TRBV11-1
CDR3 length: 17
clone size: -
J gene: TRBJ2-3
D gene: TRBD2
CDR3 protein: CASTRRIGRTSTDTQYF
CDR3 DNA: TGTGCCAGCACCCGCCGAATCGGGAGGACTAGCACAGATACGCAGTATTTT

V gene: TRBV27
CDR3 length: 14
clone size: -
J gene: TRBJ2-7
D gene: -
CDR3 protein: CASSGTDSPYEQYF
CDR3 DNA: TGTGCCAGCAGTGGAACGGACAGCCCCTACGAGCAGTACTTC

V gene: TRBV2
CDR3 length: 16
clone size: -
J gene: TRBJ2-1
D gene: -
CDR3 protein: CASSAPVGTARDEQFF
CDR3 DNA: TGTGCCAGCAGTGCCCCCGTCGGGACTGCAAGGGATGAGCAGTTCTTC

V gene: TRBV5-1
CDR3 length: 15
clone size: -
J gene: TRBJ1-3
D gene: -
CDR3 protein: CASSHWRGERNTIYF
CDR3 DNA: TGCGCCAGCAGCCACTGGAGGGGCGAACGAAACACCATATATTTT

V gene: TRBV27
CDR3 length: 13
clone size: -
J gene: TRBJ2-3
D gene: TRBD2
CDR3 protein: CASSGGPPDTQYF
CDR3 DNA: TGTGCCAGCTCGGGGGGGCCCCCAGATACGCAGTATTTT

V gene: TRBV27
CDR3 length: 15
clone size: -
J gene: TRBJ2-7
D gene: -
CDR3 protein: CASSFGTGGQGEQYF
CDR3 DNA: TGTGCCAGCAGTTTCGGGACGGGGGGCCAAGGCGAGCAGTACTTC

V gene: TRBV4-3
CDR3 length: 15
clone size: once
J gene: TRBJ1-5
D gene: TRBD1
CDR3 protein: CASSQDRTGETPQHF
CDR3 DNA: TGCGCCAGCAGCCAAGATCGGACAGGGGAGACTCCCCAGCATTTT

V gene: TRBV29-1
CDR3 length: 12
clone size: -
J gene: TRBJ2-4
D gene: -
CDR3 protein: CSVEANKNIQYF
CDR3 DNA: TGCAGCGTTGAAGCTAACAAAAACATTCAGTACTTC